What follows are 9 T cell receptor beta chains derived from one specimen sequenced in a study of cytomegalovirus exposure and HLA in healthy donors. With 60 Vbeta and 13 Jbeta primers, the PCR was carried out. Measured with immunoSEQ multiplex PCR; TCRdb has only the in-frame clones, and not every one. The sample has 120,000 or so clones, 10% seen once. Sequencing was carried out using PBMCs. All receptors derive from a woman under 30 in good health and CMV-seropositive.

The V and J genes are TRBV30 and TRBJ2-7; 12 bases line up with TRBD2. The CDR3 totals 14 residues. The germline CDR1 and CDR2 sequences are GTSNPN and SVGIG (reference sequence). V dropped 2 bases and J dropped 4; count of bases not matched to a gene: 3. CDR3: CAWSTLAGGYEQYF. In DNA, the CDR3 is TGTGCCTGGAGTACACTAGCGGGAGGATACGAGCAGTACTTC. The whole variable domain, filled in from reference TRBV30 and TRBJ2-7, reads SQTIHQWPATLVQPVGSPLSLECTVEGTSNPNLYWYRQAAGRGLQLLFYSVGIGQISSEVPQNLSASRPQDRQFILSSKKLLLSDSGFYLCAWSTLAGGYEQYFGPGTRLTVT.

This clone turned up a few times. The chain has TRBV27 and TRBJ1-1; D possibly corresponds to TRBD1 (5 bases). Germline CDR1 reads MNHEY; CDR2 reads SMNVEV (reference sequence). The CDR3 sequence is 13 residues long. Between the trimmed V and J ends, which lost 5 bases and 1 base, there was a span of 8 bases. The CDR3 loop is CASSNQGNTEAFF. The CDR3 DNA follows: TGTGCCAGCAGTAACCAGGGGAACACTGAAGCTTTCTTT.

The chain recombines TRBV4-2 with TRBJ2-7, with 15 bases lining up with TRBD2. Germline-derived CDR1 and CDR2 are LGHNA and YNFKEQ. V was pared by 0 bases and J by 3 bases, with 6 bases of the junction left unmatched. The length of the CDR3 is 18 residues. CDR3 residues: CASSQEEGLAGGNYEQYF. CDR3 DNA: TGTGCCAGCAGCCAAGAGGAGGGACTAGCGGGAGGAAACTACGAGCAGTACTTC.

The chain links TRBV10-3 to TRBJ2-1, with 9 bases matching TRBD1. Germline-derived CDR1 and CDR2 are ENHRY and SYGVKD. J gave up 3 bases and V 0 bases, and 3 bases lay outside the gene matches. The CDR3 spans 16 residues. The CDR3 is CAISESRDRDYNEQFF. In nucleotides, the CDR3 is TGTGCCATCAGTGAGTCGAGGGACAGGGACTACAATGAGCAGTTCTTC.

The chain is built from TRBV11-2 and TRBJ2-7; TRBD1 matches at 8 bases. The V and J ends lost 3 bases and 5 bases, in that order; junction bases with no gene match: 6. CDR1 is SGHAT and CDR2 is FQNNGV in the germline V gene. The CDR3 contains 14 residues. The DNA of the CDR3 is TGTGCCAGCAGCTTCGACAGGGGAAGCCACGAGCAGTACTTC. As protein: CASSFDRGSHEQYF.

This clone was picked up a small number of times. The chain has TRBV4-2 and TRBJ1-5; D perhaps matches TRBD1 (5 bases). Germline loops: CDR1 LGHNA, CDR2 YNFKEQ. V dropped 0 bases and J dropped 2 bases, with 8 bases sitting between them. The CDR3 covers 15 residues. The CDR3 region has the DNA TGTGCCAGCAGCCAAGAGGGACTCGGCAATCAGCCCCAGCATTTT. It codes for CASSQEGLGNQPQHF.

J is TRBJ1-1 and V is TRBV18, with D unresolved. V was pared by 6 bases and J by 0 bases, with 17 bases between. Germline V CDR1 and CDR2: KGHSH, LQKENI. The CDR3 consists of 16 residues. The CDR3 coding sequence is TGTGCCAGCTCCTACGGCGGGGTCGGCATGAACACTGAAGCTTTCTTT. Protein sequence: CASSYGGVGMNTEAFF. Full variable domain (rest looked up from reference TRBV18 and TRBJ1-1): NAGVMQNPRHLVRRRGQEARLRCSPMKGHSHVYWYRQLPEEGLKFMVYLQKENIIDESGMPKERFSAEFPKEGPSILRIQQVVRGDSAAYFCASSYGGVGMNTEAFFGQGTRLTVV.

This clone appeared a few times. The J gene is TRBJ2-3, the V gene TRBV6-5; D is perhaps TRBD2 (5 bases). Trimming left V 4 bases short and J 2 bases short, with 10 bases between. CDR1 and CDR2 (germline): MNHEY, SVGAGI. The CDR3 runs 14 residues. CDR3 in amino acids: CASSSGRDTDTQYF. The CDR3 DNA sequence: TGTGCCAGCAGTTCGGGGAGAGACACAGATACGCAGTATTTT.

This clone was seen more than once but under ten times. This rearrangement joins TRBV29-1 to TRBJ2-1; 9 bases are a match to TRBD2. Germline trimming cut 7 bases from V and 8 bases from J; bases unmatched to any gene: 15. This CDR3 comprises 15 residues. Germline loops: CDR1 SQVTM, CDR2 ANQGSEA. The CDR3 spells CSGDSRGRGGYEQFF. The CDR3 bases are TGCAGCGGGGATTCGCGCGGGAGGGGCGGCTATGAGCAGTTCTTC.